This is a list of T cell receptor beta chains from one sample in a study of blood T cells in healthy people across ages. TCRdb ran MiXCR on the 5' RACE reads and lists one entry per CDR3 protein. The data hold fewer than 800,000 distinct CDR3 sequences, with about a third observed a single time. The specimen sequenced was blood. These receptors were obtained from a woman over 75 in good health. Both conserved end residues are part of each CDR3. The order of the fields is J gene, D gene, clone size, V gene, CDR3 DNA, CDR3 protein. A D gene is named only where the DNA matches it firmly. A row's size may be missing; if present it is once, few, many or a size class.

j_gene: TRBJ1-2; d_gene: -; abundance: -; v_gene: TRBV28; CDR3nt: TGTGCCAGCAGTATTGCCGGGACATTTTTCTATGGCTACACCTTC; CDR3aa: CASSIAGTFFYGYTF
j_gene: TRBJ2-3; d_gene: -; abundance: few; v_gene: TRBV7-2; CDR3nt: TGTGCCAGCAGCTTAGGGCGGATACGCAGAGATACGCAGTATTTT; CDR3aa: CASSLGRIRRDTQYF
j_gene: TRBJ2-6; d_gene: TRBD1; abundance: many; v_gene: TRBV6-5; CDR3nt: TGTGCCAGCAGTTACTCGATAGGTTCCGGGACAGGGGTCTCTGGGGCCAACGTCCTGACTTTC; CDR3aa: CASSYSIGSGTGVSGANVLTF
j_gene: TRBJ1-1; d_gene: -; abundance: few; v_gene: TRBV14; CDR3nt: TGTGCCAGCAGCCATCTCAGGGCGGCGAACACTGAAGCTTTCTTT; CDR3aa: CASSHLRAANTEAFF
j_gene: TRBJ2-7; d_gene: TRBD2; abundance: medium-sized; v_gene: TRBV9; CDR3nt: TGTGCCAGCAGCGTAGGAGGCGGGGGGATGTACGAGCAGTACTTC; CDR3aa: CASSVGGGGMYEQYF
j_gene: TRBJ2-1; d_gene: -; abundance: many; v_gene: TRBV6-1; CDR3nt: TGTGCCAGCAGGACGGATACCTACAATGAGCAGTTCTTC; CDR3aa: CASRTDTYNEQFF
j_gene: TRBJ2-7; d_gene: TRBD1; abundance: many; v_gene: TRBV6-6; CDR3nt: TGTGCCAGCAGTACGGAAGGACAGGGAACCTCCTACGAGCAGTACTTC; CDR3aa: CASSTEGQGTSYEQYF
j_gene: TRBJ2-1; d_gene: -; abundance: -; v_gene: TRBV5-1; CDR3nt: TGCGCCAGCAGCCCAAAGGGACTCAATGAGCAGTTCTTC; CDR3aa: CASSPKGLNEQFF
j_gene: TRBJ2-1; d_gene: -; abundance: -; v_gene: TRBV7-2; CDR3nt: TGTGCCAGCAGCTTAATATCTGTTGAGTGGTTCTTC; CDR3aa: CASSLISVEWFF
j_gene: TRBJ2-7; d_gene: -; abundance: many; v_gene: TRBV28; CDR3nt: TGTGCCAGCAGTAAGGACGGGTACGAGCAGTACTTC; CDR3aa: CASSKDGYEQYF
j_gene: TRBJ1-1; d_gene: -; abundance: many; v_gene: TRBV6-6; CDR3nt: TGTGCCAGCAACCCGGTGCGGGTGGGAACTGAAGCTTTCTTT; CDR3aa: CASNPVRVGTEAFF
j_gene: TRBJ1-4; d_gene: -; abundance: -; v_gene: TRBV18; CDR3nt: TGTGCCAGCTCACCGCGCCACCTCGATGCAACTAATGAAAAACTGTTTTTT; CDR3aa: CASSPRHLDATNEKLFF
j_gene: TRBJ2-3; d_gene: TRBD2; abundance: few; v_gene: TRBV3-1; CDR3nt: TGTGCCAGCAGCCAAGCCCCGGCTAGCGGGAGTACAGATACGCAGTATTTT; CDR3aa: CASSQAPASGSTDTQYF
j_gene: TRBJ1-2; d_gene: TRBD1; abundance: many; v_gene: TRBV20-1; CDR3nt: TGCAGTGCTAGACGCACGGGACAGAGAAACTATGGCTACACCTTC; CDR3aa: CSARRTGQRNYGYTF
j_gene: TRBJ2-5; d_gene: TRBD1; abundance: -; v_gene: TRBV5-6; CDR3nt: TGTGCCAGCAGCACAGTGGGACAGGGGGCTCGGCAAGAGACCCAGTACTTC; CDR3aa: CASSTVGQGARQETQYF
j_gene: TRBJ2-6; d_gene: -; abundance: few; v_gene: TRBV19; CDR3nt: TGTGCCAGTAGTATAGTTAGGACGGAAACTGGGGCCAACGTCCTGACTTTC; CDR3aa: CASSIVRTETGANVLTF
j_gene: TRBJ2-7; d_gene: TRBD1; abundance: many; v_gene: TRBV10-2; CDR3nt: TGCGCCAGCGAGGGACAGGACTACGAGCAGTACTTC; CDR3aa: CASEGQDYEQYF
j_gene: TRBJ1-2; d_gene: TRBD1; abundance: once; v_gene: TRBV20-1; CDR3nt: TGCAGTGCTCACCAGGGACAGGGGGCGGGTGGCTACACCTTC; CDR3aa: CSAHQGQGAGGYTF
j_gene: TRBJ2-3; d_gene: -; abundance: many; v_gene: TRBV4-2; CDR3nt: TGTGCCAGCAGCCAAGTAGAGAGCACAGATACGCAGTATTTT; CDR3aa: CASSQVESTDTQYF
j_gene: TRBJ2-2; d_gene: TRBD2; abundance: -; v_gene: TRBV5-1; CDR3nt: TGCGCCAGCAGCTTCCTGCCTAGCGGGGGGTCCTCTAACACCGGGGAGCTGTTTTTT; CDR3aa: CASSFLPSGGSSNTGELFF
j_gene: TRBJ2-3; d_gene: -; abundance: -; v_gene: TRBV12-3/TRBV12-4; CDR3nt: TGTGCCAGCAGCTCACCCGGGACCCGAGAGATCACAGATACGCAGTATTTT; CDR3aa: CASSSPGTREITDTQYF
j_gene: TRBJ1-2; d_gene: TRBD1; abundance: many; v_gene: TRBV30; CDR3nt: TGTGCCTGGAGTCGACAGGGGAACTATGGCTACACCTTC; CDR3aa: CAWSRQGNYGYTF
j_gene: TRBJ2-1; d_gene: TRBD1; abundance: many; v_gene: TRBV9; CDR3nt: TGTGCCAGACACAGGGGGGCTGGAAACAATGAGCAGTTCTTC; CDR3aa: CARHRGAGNNEQFF
j_gene: TRBJ2-1; d_gene: TRBD2; abundance: many; v_gene: TRBV5-1; CDR3nt: TGCGCCAGCAGACTAGCGGGGGCCGGCTCCTACAATGAGCAGTTCTTC; CDR3aa: CASRLAGAGSYNEQFF
j_gene: TRBJ2-5; d_gene: -; abundance: -; v_gene: TRBV27; CDR3nt: TGTGCCAGCAGTTTCGGGGGAACACTAGGAGAGACCCAGTACTTC; CDR3aa: CASSFGGTLGETQYF
j_gene: TRBJ2-2; d_gene: -; abundance: few; v_gene: TRBV7-9; CDR3nt: TGTGCCAGCAGCTGGGAACGTTATACCGGGGAGCTGTTTTTT; CDR3aa: CASSWERYTGELFF
j_gene: TRBJ1-1; d_gene: TRBD1; abundance: few; v_gene: TRBV5-1; CDR3nt: TGCGCCAGCAGCTCTCCGGGACAGATGAACACTGAAGCTTTCTTT; CDR3aa: CASSSPGQMNTEAFF
j_gene: TRBJ1-2; d_gene: -; abundance: many; v_gene: TRBV6-6; CDR3nt: TGTGCCAGCAGTTACGGGCAGGGCAACTATGGCTACACCTTC; CDR3aa: CASSYGQGNYGYTF
j_gene: TRBJ2-5; d_gene: TRBD1; abundance: -; v_gene: TRBV27; CDR3nt: TGTGCCAACAGTTTCGTTACCGGGACAGGGGTCTTACAAGAGACCCAGTACTTC; CDR3aa: CANSFVTGTGVLQETQYF
j_gene: TRBJ2-5; d_gene: -; abundance: -; v_gene: TRBV20-1; CDR3nt: TGCAGTGCCGTTCTGCGAGAGACCCAGTACTTC; CDR3aa: CSAVLRETQYF
j_gene: TRBJ2-2; d_gene: -; abundance: -; v_gene: TRBV19; CDR3nt: TGTGCCAGTGGGGGCGGGGAGCTGTTTTTT; CDR3aa: CASGGGELFF
j_gene: TRBJ2-1; d_gene: -; abundance: few; v_gene: TRBV19; CDR3nt: TGTGCCAGTACGTACATGGCTAGGCAGTTCTTC; CDR3aa: CASTYMARQFF
j_gene: TRBJ1-1; d_gene: -; abundance: once; v_gene: TRBV12-3/TRBV12-4; CDR3nt: TGTGCCGGCAGTTTCGCTGCCGGCACTGAAGCTTTCTTT; CDR3aa: CAGSFAAGTEAFF
j_gene: TRBJ1-1; d_gene: -; abundance: -; v_gene: TRBV7-6; CDR3nt: TGTGCCAGCAGCCAGGGCCCTCGAGGGAACACTGAAGCTTTCTTT; CDR3aa: CASSQGPRGNTEAFF
j_gene: TRBJ2-3; d_gene: -; abundance: -; v_gene: TRBV7-2; CDR3nt: TGTGCCAGCAGCGACAGAACCACAGATACGCAGTATTTT; CDR3aa: CASSDRTTDTQYF
j_gene: TRBJ1-1; d_gene: -; abundance: once; v_gene: TRBV9; CDR3nt: TGTGCCAGCAGCGGAGGTTGGGGGAACACTGAAGCTTTCTTT; CDR3aa: CASSGGWGNTEAFF
j_gene: TRBJ1-1; d_gene: -; abundance: few; v_gene: TRBV15; CDR3nt: TGTGCCACCAGCCCCACCCTGGGTGAAGCTTTCTTT; CDR3aa: CATSPTLGEAFF
j_gene: TRBJ2-6; d_gene: TRBD1; abundance: few; v_gene: TRBV20-1; CDR3nt: TGCAGTGCCCAAGGGACAGGGGGGAGCTCTGGGGCCAACGTCCTGACTTTC; CDR3aa: CSAQGTGGSSGANVLTF